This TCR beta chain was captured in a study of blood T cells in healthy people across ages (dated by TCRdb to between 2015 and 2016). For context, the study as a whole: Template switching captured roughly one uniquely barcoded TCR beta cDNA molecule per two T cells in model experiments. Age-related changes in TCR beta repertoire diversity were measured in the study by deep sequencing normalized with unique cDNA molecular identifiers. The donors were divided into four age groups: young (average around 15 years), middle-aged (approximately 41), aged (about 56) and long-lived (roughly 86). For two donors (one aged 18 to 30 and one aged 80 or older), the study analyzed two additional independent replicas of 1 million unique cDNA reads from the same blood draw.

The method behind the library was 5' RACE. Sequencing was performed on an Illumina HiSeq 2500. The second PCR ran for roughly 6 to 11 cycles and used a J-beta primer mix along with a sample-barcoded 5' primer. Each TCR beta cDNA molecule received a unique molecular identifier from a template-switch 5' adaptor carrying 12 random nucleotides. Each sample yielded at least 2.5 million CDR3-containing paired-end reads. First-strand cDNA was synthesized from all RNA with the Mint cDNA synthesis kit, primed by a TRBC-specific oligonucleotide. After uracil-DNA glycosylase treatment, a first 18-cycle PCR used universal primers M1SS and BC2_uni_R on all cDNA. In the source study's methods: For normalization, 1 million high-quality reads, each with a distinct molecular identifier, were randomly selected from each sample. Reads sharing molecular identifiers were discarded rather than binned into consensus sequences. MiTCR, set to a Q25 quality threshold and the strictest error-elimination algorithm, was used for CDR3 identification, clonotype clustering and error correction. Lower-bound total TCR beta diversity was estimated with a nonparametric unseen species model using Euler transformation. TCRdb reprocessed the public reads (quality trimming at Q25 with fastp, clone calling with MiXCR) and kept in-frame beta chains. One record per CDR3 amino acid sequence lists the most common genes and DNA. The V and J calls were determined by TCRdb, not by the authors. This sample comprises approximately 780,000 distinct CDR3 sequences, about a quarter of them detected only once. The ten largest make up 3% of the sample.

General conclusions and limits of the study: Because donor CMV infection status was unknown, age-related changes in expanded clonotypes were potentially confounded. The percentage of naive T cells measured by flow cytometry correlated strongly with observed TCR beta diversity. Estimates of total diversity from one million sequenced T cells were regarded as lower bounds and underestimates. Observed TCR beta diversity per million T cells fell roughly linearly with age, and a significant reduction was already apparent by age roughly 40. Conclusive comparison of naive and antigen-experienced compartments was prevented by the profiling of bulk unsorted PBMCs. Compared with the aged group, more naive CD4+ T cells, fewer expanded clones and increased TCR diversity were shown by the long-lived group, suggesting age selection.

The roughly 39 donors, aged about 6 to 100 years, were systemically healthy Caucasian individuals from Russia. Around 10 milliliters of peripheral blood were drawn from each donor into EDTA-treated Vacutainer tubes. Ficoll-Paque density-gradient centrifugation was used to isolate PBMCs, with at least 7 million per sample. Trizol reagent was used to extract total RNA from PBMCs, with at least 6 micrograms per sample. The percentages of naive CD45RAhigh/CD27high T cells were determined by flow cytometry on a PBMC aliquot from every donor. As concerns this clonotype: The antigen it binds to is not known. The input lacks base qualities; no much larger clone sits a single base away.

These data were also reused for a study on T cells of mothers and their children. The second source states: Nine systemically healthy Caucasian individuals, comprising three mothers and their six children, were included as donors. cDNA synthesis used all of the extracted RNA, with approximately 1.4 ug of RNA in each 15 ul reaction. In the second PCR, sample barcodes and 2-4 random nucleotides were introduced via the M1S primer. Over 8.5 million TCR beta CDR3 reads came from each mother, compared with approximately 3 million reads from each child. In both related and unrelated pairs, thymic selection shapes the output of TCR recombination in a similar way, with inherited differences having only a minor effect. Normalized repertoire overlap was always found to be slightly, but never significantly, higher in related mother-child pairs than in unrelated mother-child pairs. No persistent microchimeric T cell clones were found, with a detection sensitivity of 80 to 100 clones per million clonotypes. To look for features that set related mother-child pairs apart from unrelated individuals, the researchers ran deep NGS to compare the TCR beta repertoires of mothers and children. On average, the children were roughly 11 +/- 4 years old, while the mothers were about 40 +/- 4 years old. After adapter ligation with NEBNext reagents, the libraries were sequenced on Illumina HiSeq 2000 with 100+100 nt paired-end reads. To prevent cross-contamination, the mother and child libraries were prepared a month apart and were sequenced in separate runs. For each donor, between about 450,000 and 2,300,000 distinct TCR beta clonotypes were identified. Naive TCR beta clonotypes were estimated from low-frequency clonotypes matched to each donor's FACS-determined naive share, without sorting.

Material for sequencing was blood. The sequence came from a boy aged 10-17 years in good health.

The nucleotide sequence is given as TGTGCCACCAGCCCGGGACAGGGGGCCTCCTACGAGCAGTACTTC. This codes for CATSPGQGASYEQYF. The V and J segments used are TRBV24-1 and TRBJ2-7; TRBD1 aligns with 12 central bases. Measured from the cysteine to the phenylalanine, the CDR3 is 15 residues long. Only CDR3 DNA is held: 45 bases, read in frame from base 1. Germline trimming: 7 bases from V, 0 bases from J; junction bases outside gene matches: 3. CDR1 and CDR2 (KGHDR, SFDVKD) derive from the germline V gene.